The clone carrying this T cell receptor beta chain was counted many times. Its cognate antigen is unknown. This sample is drawn from a study of regulatory T cells in long-lasting Graves disease. Time point here: persistent/refractory GD, antithyroid drugs over 5 years with positive TRAb. Extracted RNA from PBMCs served as the source of the TCR library. The study, taken as a whole, reports: Favoring TRBV28, TRBJ1-2 and TRBJ2-5 was a feature seen in persistent disease.

Arm-PCR of CDR3 regions with iRepertoire HTBI primers generated TCR beta libraries. TCRdb processed the multiplex PCR reads anew with MiXCR; each CDR3 protein has one entry. Of roughly 470,000 distinct CDR3 sequences in the sample, about a fifth were seen once. The germline V gene encodes CDR1 MDHEN and CDR2 SYDVKM. This CDR3 is built from 16 residues. V lost 6 bases, J lost 0 bases, and 10 bases stayed unmatched. The source was peripheral blood mononuclear cells (PBMCs), collected when the disease was refractory, from a patient treated with antithyroid drugs. This receptor was taken from a female donor with Graves disease. This rearrangement joins TRBV28 to TRBJ2-7; 8 bases agree with TRBD1. The CDR3 loop reads CASSSPRDRSSYEQYF. In DNA, the CDR3 is TGTGCCAGCAGCTCCCCCCGGGACAGGAGCTCCTACGAGCAGTACTTC. Filled out from reference TRBV28 and TRBJ2-7, the complete variable domain reads DVKVTQSSRYLVKRTGEKVFLECVQDMDHENMFWYRQDPGLGLRLIYFSYDVKMKEKGDIPEGYSVSREKKERFSLILESASTNQTSMYLCASSSPRDRSSYEQYFGPGTRLTVT.